Each of the 3 T cell receptor beta chains below was sequenced from the same sample in a study of cytomegalovirus exposure and HLA in healthy donors. In the PCR, 60 Vbeta and 13 Jbeta primers were used. The repertoire was sequenced with immunoSEQ multiplex PCR; TCRdb's copy has only in-frame clones and lacks some. The table shows 150,000 to 200,000 clones, with 75% to 90% occurring only once. Sequenced sample: PBMCs. Receptors were obtained from a woman between 18 and 29 years old in good health and CMV-seronegative.

This sequence joins TRBV14 and TRBJ2-3, with D possibly TRBD2 on 6 matching bases. Per germline, CDR1 SGHDN and CDR2 FVKESK. The CDR3 consists of 14 residues. V was cut by 0 bases and J by 9 bases, with 13 bases left in between. The CDR3 nucleotides read TGTGCCAGCAGCCAAGACCCCGGGGGTTGGACGCAGTATTTT. The encoded protein is CASSQDPGGWTQYF.

The rearrangement links TRBV6-5 to TRBJ2-3; 7 bases fit TRBD2. The length of the CDR3 is 14 residues. Germline V gives CDR1 MNHEY, CDR2 SVGAGI. Trimming cost V 5 bases and J 2 bases; bases outside gene matches: 4. The CDR3 spells CASSLTSFTDTQYF. CDR3 DNA: TGTGCCAGCAGTCTGACTAGCTTCACAGATACGCAGTATTTT.

V and J are TRBV6-1 and TRBJ2-1; 9 bases are shared with TRBD2. CDR3 length equals 16 residues. V lost 4 bases and J lost 3; bases outside the gene matches: 7. The germline CDR1 and CDR2 sequences are MNHNS and SASEGT. This CDR3 is CASSATLAGSYNEQFF. DNA for the CDR3: TGTGCCAGCAGTGCAACTCTAGCGGGAAGCTACAATGAGCAGTTCTTC.